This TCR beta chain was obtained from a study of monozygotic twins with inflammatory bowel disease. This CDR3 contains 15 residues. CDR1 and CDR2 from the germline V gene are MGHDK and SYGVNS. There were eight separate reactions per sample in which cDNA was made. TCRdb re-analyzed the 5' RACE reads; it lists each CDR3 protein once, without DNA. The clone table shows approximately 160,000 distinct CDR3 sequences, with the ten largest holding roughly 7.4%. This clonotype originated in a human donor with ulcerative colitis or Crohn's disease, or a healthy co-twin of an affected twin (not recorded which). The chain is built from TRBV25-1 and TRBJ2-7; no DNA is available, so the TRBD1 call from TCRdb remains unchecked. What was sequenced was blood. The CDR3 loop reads CASSGPGTAPYEQYF.